This T cell receptor beta chain was captured in a study of regulatory dendritic cells for organ transplantation. Memory T cells were CD45RO+, naive were CD45RA+, sorted by FACS. Some clones are missing from TCRdb's copy, which holds only in-frame ones; the method was immunoSEQ multiplex PCR. This repertoire shows 25,000 to 35,000 clones, almost 80% found once; its top ten account for 2% to 2.5%. The germline V gene has CDR1 MDHEN and CDR2 SYDVKM. V lost 6 bases to trimming and J lost 0 bases; unmatched junction nucleotides: 6. The CDR3 covers 15 residues. This clone was recorded a few times. Sequenced: memory CD4+ T cells from blood. Subset meaning: CD45RO+ memory T cells. The J gene is TRBJ2-7, the V gene TRBV28; 9 nucleotides align to TRBD1. The origin of this receptor is a human donor in good health. CDR3 residues: CASSPGTGPSYEQYF. CDR3 DNA: TGTGCCAGCAGCCCAGGGACAGGGCCCTCCTACGAGCAGTACTTC. Combining the CDR3 with reference TRBV28 and TRBJ2-7 gives the whole variable domain DVKVTQSSRYLVKRTGEKVFLECVQDMDHENMFWYRQDPGLGLRLIYFSYDVKMKEKGDIPEGYSVSREKKERFSLILESASTNQTSMYLCASSPGTGPSYEQYFGPGTRLTVT.